The rows below give T cell receptor beta chains drawn from one sample of a study of PD-L1 blockade in urothelial cancer. Using immunoSEQ multiplex PCR, the repertoire was profiled, and TCRdb retains in-frame clones only, with some absent. The table shows around 130,000 clones, with less than 85% occurring only once. The sample was PBMCs, taken around atezolizumab (anti-PD-L1) treatment. These receptors came from a man in his forties or fifties with urothelial cancer. Both conserved end residues are part of each CDR3. The D gene is left open where the match is weak. Size is stated for part of the rows, as once, few or many counts, or as a class when the clone is expanded.

j_call clone_size v_call d_call cdr3_nt cdr3_aa
TRBJ1-4 . TRBV10-3 . TGTGCCATCAGTGATCTGGGAGCAACTAATGAAAAACTGTTTTTT CAISDLGATNEKLFF
TRBJ2-7 . TRBV7-2 . TGTGCCAGCAGCTTAGTGAGACTAGGAGTGCAGTACTTC CASSLVRLGVQYF
TRBJ2-1 . TRBV4-1 TRBD2 TGCGCCAGCAGCCAGCGGACTAGCGGGGTCTACAATGAGCAGTTCTTC CASSQRTSGVYNEQFF
TRBJ2-2 . TRBV7-9 TRBD1 TGTGCCAGCAGCCAAACAGGGGGCTCCGGGGAGCTGTTTTTT CASSQTGGSGELFF
TRBJ2-5 . TRBV5-1 . TGCGCCAGCACCCTTGGGGCAGCGCAAGAGACCCAGTACTTC CASTLGAAQETQYF
TRBJ2-6 . TRBV7-2 TRBD1 TGTGCCAGCAGAGTACTCGGGACAGGCCTCTCTGGGGCCAACGTCCTGACTTTC CASRVLGTGLSGANVLTF
TRBJ2-6 . TRBV5-5 . TGTGCCAGCAGCTTAACAGTTACCTCTGGGGCCAACGTCCTGACTTTC CASSLTVTSGANVLTF
TRBJ2-5 . TRBV19 . TGTGCCACCTCCCTGTTCGAGACCCAGTACTTC CATSLFETQYF
TRBJ2-5 . TRBV5-1 . TGCGCCAGCAGCGGGATCGGGGAAGAGACCCAGTACTTC CASSGIGEETQYF
TRBJ2-1 . TRBV27 . TGTGCCAGCACCGACCGGGGGACCGCATACAATGAGCAGTTCTTC CASTDRGTAYNEQFF
TRBJ2-1 once TRBV7-2 TRBD1 TGTGCCAGCAGCTTAACCGGGACAGGGCTCCACAATGAGCAGTTCTTC CASSLTGTGLHNEQFF
TRBJ2-1 . TRBV27 . TGTGCCAGCAGTTTATCACCCTCGTATAGCGAGCAGTTCTTC CASSLSPSYSEQFF
TRBJ1-2 . TRBV19 . TGTGCCAGTAGTGCCAGGGTTTATGGCTACACCTTC CASSARVYGYTF
TRBJ1-6 once TRBV13 TRBD1 TGTGCCAGCAGTAATAGGGGGACAGAGATTTCACCCCTCCACTTT CASSNRGTEISPLHF
TRBJ2-2 . TRBV7-2 . TGTGCCAGCAGTTTTAGCGTCACCGGGGAGCTGTTTTTT CASSFSVTGELFF
TRBJ2-5 few TRBV11-2 . TGTGCCAGCAGCTTAGGAATAGGGCGGACGGGGGAGACCCAGTACTTC CASSLGIGRTGETQYF
TRBJ1-4 few TRBV7-9 . TGTGCCAGCACAGGGAGGGTGGATGAAAAACTGTTTTTT CASTGRVDEKLFF
TRBJ1-5 few TRBV2 . TGTGCCAGCAGGAGTCTACCTAGCAATCAGCCCCAGCATTTT CASRSLPSNQPQHF
TRBJ1-5 . TRBV5-1 . TGCGCCAGCAGCCTGGAAGGAGGCAATCAGCCCCAGCATTTT CASSLEGGNQPQHF
TRBJ1-5 . TRBV5-1 . TGCGCCAGCAGCTTGGGCGGGGTGAATCAGCCCCAGCATTTT CASSLGGVNQPQHF
TRBJ2-3 . TRBV1 . TGCACCAGCAGCCATTCCGGCGGACAGGGGGCCACAGATACGCAGTATTTT CTSSHSGGQGATDTQYF
TRBJ1-4 . TRBV5-8 . TGTGCCAGCAGCGCGGGGACCTCAACTAATGAAAAACTGTTTTTT CASSAGTSTNEKLFF
TRBJ2-2 . TRBV6-1 . TGTGCCAGCAGTGCCAGACTATACACCGGGGAGCTGTTTTTT CASSARLYTGELFF
TRBJ1-1 . TRBV7-9 . TGTGCCAGCAGCTCGGAGACTATGAACACTGAAGCTTTCTTT CASSSETMNTEAFF
TRBJ2-2 . TRBV4-1 TRBD2 TGCGCCAGCAGCGGGCGGGAGGTCACCGGGGAGCTGTTTTTT CASSGREVTGELFF
TRBJ2-7 . TRBV28 . TGTGCCAGCAGTTTATTGGGCGGAGGAGGGTACCACGAGCAGTACTTC CASSLLGGGGYHEQYF
TRBJ2-7 . TRBV30 . TGTGCCTGGAGTTCCGGTTCTCATCTAGTTGAGTACGAGCAGTACTTC CAWSSGSHLVEYEQYF
TRBJ1-2 . TRBV7-9 TRBD1 TGTGCCAGCAGCTTAGGGGACAGGGTCTACACCTTC CASSLGDRVYTF
TRBJ2-7 few TRBV6-4 . TGTGCCAGTCCACCGGGCTACGAGCAGTACTTC CASPPGYEQYF
TRBJ1-2 . TRBV27 TRBD1 TGTGCCACGGGGGACAGTTCCTATGGCTACACCTTC CATGDSSYGYTF
TRBJ2-1 . TRBV18 . TGTGCCAGCTCCGACCCGGGAAAGACTAGTTTGGGGGATGAGCAGTTCTTC CASSDPGKTSLGDEQFF
TRBJ1-6 . TRBV18 . TGTGCCAGCACAGGGAGCAATTCACCCCTCCACTTT CASTGSNSPLHF
TRBJ2-1 . TRBV27 TRBD2 TGTGCCAGCAGAAGGACTAGCGGGAACAATGAGCAGTTCTTC CASRRTSGNNEQFF
TRBJ1-2 . TRBV30 TRBD1 TGTGCCTGGAGTGGACAGGGGGGTGGCTACACCTTC CAWSGQGGGYTF
TRBJ1-1 . TRBV5-4 TRBD1 TGTGCCAGCAGCAAGACAGGGGGGAACACTGAAGCTTTCTTT CASSKTGGNTEAFF
TRBJ1-2 few TRBV6-5 . TGTGCCAGCAGCTTACAGGTTAACTATGGCTACACCTTC CASSLQVNYGYTF
TRBJ2-7 . TRBV7-2 TRBD2 TGTGCCAGCAGCTTAGAAAGCGGGAGGGCCTACGAGCAGTACTTC CASSLESGRAYEQYF
TRBJ2-3 once TRBV7-9 TRBD1 TGTGCCAGCAGCCCGGAACAGGGGATCCCAGATACGCAGTATTTT CASSPEQGIPDTQYF
TRBJ1-2 once TRBV6-5 TRBD1 TGTGCCAGCAGATCTGGACAGGGGGCAATCTATGGCTACACCTTC CASRSGQGAIYGYTF
TRBJ1-1 . TRBV5-1 TRBD1 TGCGCCAGCAGAATGGGGGACAGCACTGAAGCTTTCTTT CASRMGDSTEAFF
TRBJ1-1 . TRBV5-6 TRBD1 TGTGCCAGCAGCTCCCTGGAGTCGACAGGGTTGGAAACTGAAGCTTTCTTT CASSSLESTGLETEAFF
TRBJ2-1 . TRBV6-1 TRBD2 TGTGCCAGCAGTGCCCTAGCGGGCTACAATGAGCAGTTCTTC CASSALAGYNEQFF
TRBJ1-2 . TRBV5-1 . TGCGCCAGCAGCTCCGACTGGAAAACCTATGGCTACACCTTC CASSSDWKTYGYTF
TRBJ2-7 . TRBV7-6 TRBD2 TGTGCCAGCAGCTTGCTAGCGGGAGGGGTCGACGAGCAGTACTTC CASSLLAGGVDEQYF
TRBJ1-6 few TRBV28 TRBD1 TGTGCCAGCAGACCAGGGGGCGGTAATTCACCCCTCCACTTT CASRPGGGNSPLHF
TRBJ2-3 . TRBV7-2 TRBD1 TGTGCCAGCAGCACACGGACAGGGGGCACAGATACGCAGTATTTT CASSTRTGGTDTQYF
TRBJ2-7 . TRBV23-1 TRBD2 TGCGCCAGCAGTCAATCCCCTAGCGGGAGGACGGGGCAGTACTTC CASSQSPSGRTGQYF
TRBJ2-7 . TRBV18 . TGTGCCAGCTCACCACCGGCGGGGGCGGGTGAGCAGTACTTC CASSPPAGAGEQYF
TRBJ1-6 . TRBV7-8 TRBD1 TGTGCCAGCACAGACAGGGGGGGCCTATTGGAGAATTCACCCCTCCACTTT CASTDRGGLLENSPLHF
TRBJ2-1 once TRBV11-2 TRBD2 TGTGCCAGCAGCCGGGGGGGGAATGAGCAGTTCTTC CASSRGGNEQFF
TRBJ2-7 once TRBV28 . TGTGCCAGCAGACCACAGGGCTCGGGGTACGAGCAGTACTTC CASRPQGSGYEQYF
TRBJ2-1 . TRBV11-2 TRBD2 TGTGCCAGCAGCCATTATACTAGCGGAGGAAACAATGAGCAGTTCTTC CASSHYTSGGNNEQFF
TRBJ2-5 once TRBV5-4 . TGTGCCAGCAGCTTGAAATCAGGGAATGTGGAGACCCAGTACTTC CASSLKSGNVETQYF
TRBJ2-7 . TRBV5-1 . TGCGCCAGCAGCTCAACAGACGAGCAGTACTTC CASSSTDEQYF
TRBJ1-5 . TRBV6-1 . TGTGCCAGCAGCGAAAATTCCGGGACAACCAGTAGCAATCAGCCCCAGCATTTT CASSENSGTTSSNQPQHF
TRBJ2-2 . TRBV9 . TGTGCCAGCAGTACAAACACCGGGGAGCTGTTTTTT CASSTNTGELFF
TRBJ2-3 . TRBV5-5 . TGTGCCAGCAGCTCAGGGCACGACACAGATACGCAGTATTTT CASSSGHDTDTQYF